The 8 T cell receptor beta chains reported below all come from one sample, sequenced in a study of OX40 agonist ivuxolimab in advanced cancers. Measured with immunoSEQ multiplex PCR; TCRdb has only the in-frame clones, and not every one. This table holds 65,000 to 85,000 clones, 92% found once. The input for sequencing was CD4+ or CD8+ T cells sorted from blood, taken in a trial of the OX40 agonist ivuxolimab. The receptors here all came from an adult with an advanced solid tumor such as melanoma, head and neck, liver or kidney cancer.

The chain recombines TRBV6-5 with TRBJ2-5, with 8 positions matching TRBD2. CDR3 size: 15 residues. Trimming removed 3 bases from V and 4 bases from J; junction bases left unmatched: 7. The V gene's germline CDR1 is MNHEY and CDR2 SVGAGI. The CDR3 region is CASSYPSGGVETQYF. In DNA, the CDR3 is TGTGCCAGCAGTTATCCGTCGGGGGGGGTAGAGACCCAGTACTTC.

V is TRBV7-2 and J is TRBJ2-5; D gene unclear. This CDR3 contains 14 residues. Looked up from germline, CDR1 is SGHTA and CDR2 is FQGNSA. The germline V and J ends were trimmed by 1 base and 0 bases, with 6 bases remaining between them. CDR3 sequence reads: CASSLVGYQETQYF. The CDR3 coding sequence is TGTGCCAGCAGCTTAGTGGGGTACCAAGAGACCCAGTACTTC.

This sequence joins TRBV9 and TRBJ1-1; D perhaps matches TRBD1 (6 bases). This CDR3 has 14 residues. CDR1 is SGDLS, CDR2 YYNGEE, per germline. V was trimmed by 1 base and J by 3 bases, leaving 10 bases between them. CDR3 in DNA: TGTGCCAGCAGCGTAAGGGACACTCACACTGAAGCTTTCTTT. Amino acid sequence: CASSVRDTHTEAFF.

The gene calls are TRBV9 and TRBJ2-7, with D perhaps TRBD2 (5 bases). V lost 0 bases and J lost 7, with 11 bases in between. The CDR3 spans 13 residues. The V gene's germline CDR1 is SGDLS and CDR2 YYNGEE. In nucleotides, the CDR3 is TGTGCCAGCAGCGTAGCCTCGTGGGAGGAGCAGTACTTC. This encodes CASSVASWEEQYF. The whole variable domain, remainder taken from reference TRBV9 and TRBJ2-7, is DSGVTQTPKHLITATGQRVTLRCSPRSGDLSVYWYQQSLDQGLQFLIQYYNGEERAKGNILERFSAQQFPDLHSELNLSSLELGDSALYFCASSVASWEEQYFGPGTRLTVT.

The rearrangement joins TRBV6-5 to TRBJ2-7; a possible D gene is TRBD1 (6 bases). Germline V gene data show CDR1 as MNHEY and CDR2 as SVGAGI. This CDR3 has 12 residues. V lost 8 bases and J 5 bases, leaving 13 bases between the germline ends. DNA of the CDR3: TGTGCCAGCTCTATTGGGGGCCACGAGCAGTACTTC. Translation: CASSIGGHEQYF.

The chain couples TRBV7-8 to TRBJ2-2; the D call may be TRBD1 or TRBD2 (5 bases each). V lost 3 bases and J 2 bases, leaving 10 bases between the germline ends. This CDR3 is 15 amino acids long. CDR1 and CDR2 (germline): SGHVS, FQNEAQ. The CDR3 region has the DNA TGTGCCAGCAGCTTCTATCGGGGCAACACCGGGGAGCTGTTTTTT. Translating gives CASSFYRGNTGELFF.

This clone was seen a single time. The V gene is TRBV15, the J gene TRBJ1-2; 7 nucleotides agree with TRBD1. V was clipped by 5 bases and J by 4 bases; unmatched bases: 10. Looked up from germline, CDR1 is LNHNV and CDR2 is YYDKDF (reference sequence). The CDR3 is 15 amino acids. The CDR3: CATSGTRQGGYGYTF. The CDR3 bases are TGTGCCACCAGCGGAACCCGACAGGGAGGCTATGGCTACACCTTC. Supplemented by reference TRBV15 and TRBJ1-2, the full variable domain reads DAMVIQNPRYQVTQFGKPVTLSCSQTLNHNVMYWYQQKSSQAPKLLFHYYDKDFNNEADTPDNFQSRRPNTSFCFLDIRSPGLGDTAMYLCATSGTRQGGYGYTFGSGTRLTVV.

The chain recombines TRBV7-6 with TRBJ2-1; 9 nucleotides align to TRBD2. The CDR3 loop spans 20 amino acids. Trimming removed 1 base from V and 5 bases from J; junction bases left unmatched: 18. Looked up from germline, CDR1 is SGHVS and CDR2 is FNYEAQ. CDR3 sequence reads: CASSLVGGTSSPPRHNEQFF. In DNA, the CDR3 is TGTGCCAGCAGCTTAGTCGGGGGGACTAGCTCTCCCCCCAGACACAATGAGCAGTTCTTC.